The rows below give T cell receptor beta chains drawn from one sample of a study of blood T cell repertoires in COVID-19. Generated by immunoSEQ multiplex PCR, the TCRdb table keeps only in-frame clones and is missing some. The data hold approximately 50,000 clones, with about nine tenths observed a single time. Sequences were obtained from peripheral blood. These receptors all come from a human donor in a cohort sampled during active COVID-19. The CDR3 runs from the conserved cysteine through the conserved F or W. A D gene is named only where the DNA matches it firmly. Size is omitted from some rows. Given values are once, few, many or a class for expanded clones.

V gene	clone size	D gene	J gene	CDR3 DNA	CDR3 protein
TRBV5-6	NA	TRBD2	TRBJ2-2	TGTGCCAGCAGCTTTGGGACTAGCGGGAGAAGAAGGGGCGGGGAGCTGTTTTTT	CASSFGTSGRRRGGELFF
TRBV6-5	NA	TRBD2	TRBJ2-6	TGTGCCAGCAGAGCGGGGGGCTCTGGGGCCAACGTCCTGACTTTC	CASRAGGSGANVLTF
TRBV5-1	NA	NA	TRBJ1-1	TGCGCCAGCAGCTTGACAGGCGCCAACACTGAAGCTTTCTTT	CASSLTGANTEAFF
TRBV19	NA	NA	TRBJ1-5	TGTGCCAGTAGTATTGTGGGAGGGAATCAGCCCCAGCATTTT	CASSIVGGNQPQHF
TRBV20-1	NA	NA	TRBJ2-5	TGCAGTGCTGGAAGGGGAGAGACCCAGTACTTC	CSAGRGETQYF
TRBV9	NA	TRBD2	TRBJ2-2	TGTGCCAGCAGCGCTGGGACTATATACGGGGAGCTGTTTTTT	CASSAGTIYGELFF
TRBV28	NA	NA	TRBJ1-2	TGTGCCAGCAGTTTATATGACCGGACTGGAACTGGCTACACCTTC	CASSLYDRTGTGYTF
TRBV29-1	NA	TRBD2	TRBJ2-1	TGCAGCGTTGGAGGGACTAGCGGGTACAATGAGCAGTTCTTC	CSVGGTSGYNEQFF
TRBV11-3	NA	NA	TRBJ1-1	TGTGCCAGCAGCCCGACCAGAACAGGGTCGGCTTTCTTT	CASSPTRTGSAFF
TRBV6-5	NA	NA	TRBJ2-1	TGTGCCAGCAGTTACCTTGCGGAGCAGTTCTTC	CASSYLAEQFF
TRBV30	NA	TRBD1	TRBJ1-1	TGTGCCTGGAGTTCAGGGGGGGAAGCTTTCTTT	CAWSSGGEAFF
TRBV3-1/TRBV3-2	NA	NA	TRBJ2-3	TGTGCCAGCAGCCCAGGGGATACGCAGTATTTT	CASSPGDTQYF
TRBV7-2	NA	TRBD2	TRBJ2-7	TGTGCCAGCAGCCATCTAGCGGGAGGGCCCTACGAGCAGTACTTC	CASSHLAGGPYEQYF
TRBV5-6	NA	TRBD1	TRBJ1-2	TGTGCCAGCAGCGGGGACAGCCGAACGAGCTACACCTTC	CASSGDSRTSYTF
TRBV7-3	NA	NA	TRBJ2-1	TGTGCCAGCAGCCACCTAGACGGGCAGGGCGTAATCAATGAGCAGTTCTTC	CASSHLDGQGVINEQFF
TRBV20-1	once	NA	TRBJ2-3	TGCAGTGCTAGTGATGTGACAGGACTAGGGTTCACAGATACGCAGTATTTT	CSASDVTGLGFTDTQYF
TRBV11-1	NA	NA	TRBJ1-1	TGTGCCAGCAGCAAGGGAGTGGACCCGGGGAGCACTGAAGCTTTCTTT	CASSKGVDPGSTEAFF
TRBV18	NA	NA	TRBJ2-7	TGTGCCAGCTCACTCTCACCCTTTAGCTACGAGCAGTACTTC	CASSLSPFSYEQYF
TRBV12-3/TRBV12-4	NA	NA	TRBJ1-4	TGTGCCAGCAGACTCGGGGTGGAAAAACTGTTTTTT	CASRLGVEKLFF
TRBV24-1	once	TRBD1	TRBJ2-3	TGTGCCACCAGTCCAGGGGGAGATACGCAGTATTTT	CATSPGGDTQYF
TRBV5-4	NA	TRBD2	TRBJ2-3	TGTGCCAGCAGCCCCGAAGGGCGGGAGGGCTCAGATACGCAGTATTTT	CASSPEGREGSDTQYF
TRBV2	NA	TRBD2	TRBJ2-7	TGTGCCAGCACCTCCTTAGCGGGGGCGGCCTCCTACGAGCAGTACTTC	CASTSLAGAASYEQYF
TRBV29-1	NA	NA	TRBJ2-2	TGCACCGCCGAGGGGAACACCGGGGAGCTGTTTTTT	CTAEGNTGELFF
TRBV5-5	once	NA	TRBJ1-5	TGTGCCAGCAGCTTGGCTCGGGGTGGTGGCAATCAGCCCCAGCATTTT	CASSLARGGGNQPQHF
TRBV5-4	NA	NA	TRBJ2-5	TGTGCCAGCAGCGCGGGACTCGAGAGGGAGACCCAGTACTTC	CASSAGLERETQYF
TRBV9	NA	NA	TRBJ1-4	TGTGCCAGCAACGAGGTGGGGGGAACTAATGAAAAACTGTTTTTT	CASNEVGGTNEKLFF
TRBV19	NA	TRBD1	TRBJ2-2	TGTGCCAGTAATCCGACAGGGAATCACGGGGAGCTGTTTTTT	CASNPTGNHGELFF
TRBV12-3/TRBV12-4	NA	TRBD1	TRBJ1-2	TGTGCCAGCAGTCCAGGGGGAAGCTATGGCTACACCTTC	CASSPGGSYGYTF
TRBV7-8	NA	NA	TRBJ2-7	TGTGCCAGCAGCGCCGACAAGAGCTCCTACGAGCAGTACTTC	CASSADKSSYEQYF
TRBV9	NA	NA	TRBJ2-5	TGTGCCAGCAGCGAGTATGAGCTAGCCGAGACCCAGTACTTC	CASSEYELAETQYF
TRBV10-3	NA	NA	TRBJ1-3	TGTGCCATCAGTGAGCCCGAGTTTTATGATCCGAGCTCTGGAAACACCATATATTTT	CAISEPEFYDPSSGNTIYF
TRBV9	few	NA	TRBJ1-5	TGTGCCAGCAGCGTGGCGGACACCTATCAGCCCCAGCATTTT	CASSVADTYQPQHF
TRBV30	NA	TRBD1	TRBJ1-5	TGTGCCTGGGGAACGGGACAGTTTAATCAGCCCCAGCATTTT	CAWGTGQFNQPQHF
TRBV7-8	NA	NA	TRBJ1-4	TGTGCCAGCAGGGGAGGGGGTAGTAATGAAAAACTGTTTTTT	CASRGGGSNEKLFF
TRBV10-3	NA	TRBD2	TRBJ2-2	TGTGCCATCAGTGCCCAGCGGGGATTAAACACCGGGGAGCTGTTTTTT	CAISAQRGLNTGELFF
TRBV6-1	NA	TRBD1	TRBJ2-5	TGTGCCAGCAGTGAAGCGACAGGGGGCCAAGAGACCCAGTACTTC	CASSEATGGQETQYF
TRBV5-4	NA	TRBD2	TRBJ2-5	TGTGCCAGCAGCTTGAGCCGGGGGGGTGATACCCAGTACTTC	CASSLSRGGDTQYF
TRBV14	NA	NA	TRBJ1-1	TGTGCCAGCAGCCAAGATTTCGGGAATATGAACACTGAAGCTTTCTTT	CASSQDFGNMNTEAFF
TRBV30	NA	NA	TRBJ1-3	TGTGCCTGGAGTAAATACGGGTCTGCTGGAAACACCATATATTTT	CAWSKYGSAGNTIYF
TRBV9	once	TRBD1	TRBJ1-2	TGTGCCAGCAGCCAAGACCTGGACAGGGGCGACTATGGCTACACCTTC	CASSQDLDRGDYGYTF
TRBV9	once	NA	TRBJ1-6	TGTGCCAGCAGCCCAGAGATCTCAGGGAATTCACCCCTCCACTTT	CASSPEISGNSPLHF
TRBV5-6	NA	TRBD2	TRBJ2-3	TGTGCCAGCAGCGCAGGTTCTGGGGGGGGGACAGATACGCAGTATTTT	CASSAGSGGGTDTQYF
TRBV15	NA	NA	TRBJ1-5	TGTGCCACCAGCAGAGGGGGACACACCAATCAGCCCCAGCATTTT	CATSRGGHTNQPQHF
TRBV27	NA	NA	TRBJ2-1	TGTGCCAGCAGTTTTAACAGGTACCCCAATGAGCAGTTCTTC	CASSFNRYPNEQFF
TRBV18	NA	NA	TRBJ2-5	TGTGCCAGCTCACCTCGAGGTGGGGAGACCCAGTACTTC	CASSPRGGETQYF
TRBV15	NA	NA	TRBJ2-7	TGTGCCACCAGTCAAGGGGTCCCTGGGGAGCAGTACTTC	CATSQGVPGEQYF
TRBV28	once	NA	TRBJ2-3	TGTGCCAGCACCCCTCTGGGGGGGCGGGGTAGCACAGATACGCAGTATTTT	CASTPLGGRGSTDTQYF
TRBV15	NA	NA	TRBJ2-7	TGTGCCACCAGCAGAGATCATCGGTCTTCCTACGAGCAGTACTTC	CATSRDHRSSYEQYF